This T cell receptor (beta chain) was captured in a study of STAT5B mutations in CD4+ large granular lymphocyte leukemia. The CDR3 has 13 residues. With 4 bases clipped from V and 7 bases from J, the junction kept 6 bases outside the gene matches. Germline assignment: CDR1 MNHEY and CDR2 SVGAGI. Notes on the study in general: Main leukemic clonotypes were patient-specific, but about 26% appeared at low frequency elsewhere. Top patient clones used TRBV06 genes more often: 8/27 versus 2/35 in controls.

Control samples were healthy donors' buffy coats. Concerning this clone: Its antigen is not identified.

In the source study's methods: Lowest detectable productive clonotype frequency was 2.59 x 10-5. Only in-frame clones appear in the TCRdb table, and some are missing; sequencing was by immunoSEQ multiplex PCR. The DNA gave D and trimming, while V, J and clone size come from that table. The repertoire holds just under 35,000 clones, with approximately 67% as singletons. The TCR originated in a human donor in good health. Specimen: CD4+ T cells from blood buffy coats. The chain combines TRBV6-5 with TRBJ1-2, with TRBD1 matching over 7 bases. CDR3 amino acids: CASSSTGAGGYTF. The CDR3 coding sequence is TGTGCCAGCAGTTCTACAGGGGCAGGTGGCTACACCTTC.